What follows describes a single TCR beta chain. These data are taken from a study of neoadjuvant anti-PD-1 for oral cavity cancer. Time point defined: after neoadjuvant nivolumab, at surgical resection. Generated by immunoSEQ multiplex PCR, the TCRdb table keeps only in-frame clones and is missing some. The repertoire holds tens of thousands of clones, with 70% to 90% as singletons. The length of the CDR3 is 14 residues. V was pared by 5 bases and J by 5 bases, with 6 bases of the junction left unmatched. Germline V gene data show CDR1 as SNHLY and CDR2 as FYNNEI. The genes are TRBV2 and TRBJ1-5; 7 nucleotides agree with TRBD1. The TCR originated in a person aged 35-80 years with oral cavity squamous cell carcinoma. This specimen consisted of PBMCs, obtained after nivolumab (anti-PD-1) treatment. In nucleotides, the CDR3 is TGTGCCAGCAGTCTCAGGGGGAGCGATCAGCCCCAGCATTTT. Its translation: CASSLRGSDQPQHF.